A selection of T cell receptor beta chains follows, all from one sample in a study of blood T cell dynamics during melanoma immunotherapy. Using immunoSEQ multiplex PCR, the repertoire was profiled, and TCRdb retains in-frame clones only, with some absent. The sample shows 9,000 to 10,000 clones, about 86% of them seen only once. Source: blood, taken from a patient treated with checkpoint blockade. These receptors all come from a human donor with melanoma. The CDR3 runs from the conserved cysteine through the conserved F or W. The D gene is left open where the match is weak. Some rows mark clone size as missing; the rest say once, few, many or name a class of expanded clone.

>-|TRBV5-4|TRBJ2-7|14|-
CASSPHGSRYEQYF
TGTGCCAGCAGCCCTCATGGGAGCCGATACGAGCAGTACTTC
>-|TRBV7-9|TRBJ2-3|16|TRBD2
CASFPGGGGPPDTQYF
TGTGCCAGCTTTCCGGGCGGCGGGGGGCCCCCAGATACGCAGTATTTT
>few|TRBV6-5|TRBJ1-6|15|-
CASSYSTRDNSPLHF
TGTGCCAGCAGTTACTCGACAAGAGATAATTCACCCCTCCACTTT
>-|TRBV5-5|TRBJ2-7|14|TRBD1
CASSNRDRGFEQYF
TGTGCCAGCAGCAACCGGGACAGGGGTTTCGAGCAGTACTTC
>-|TRBV11-2|TRBJ1-5|13|-
CASSLDRGSPQHF
TGTGCCAGCAGCTTAGATCGGGGATCGCCCCAGCATTTT
>-|TRBV11-3|TRBJ1-6|14|TRBD1
CASSVGGEYSPLHF
TGTGCCAGCAGCGTAGGGGGCGAATATTCACCCCTCCACTTT
>-|TRBV9|TRBJ1-2|10|-
CASSGEGYTF
TGTGCCAGCAGCGGTGAAGGCTACACCTTC
>-|TRBV11-2|TRBJ2-5|13|-
CASSLGQQETQYF
TGTGCCAGCAGCTTAGGGCAGCAAGAGACCCAGTACTTC
>-|TRBV13|TRBJ1-6|14|-
CASSLRGGDSPLHF
TGTGCCAGCAGCTTAAGGGGCGGGGATTCACCCCTCCACTTT
>-|TRBV4-1|TRBJ2-7|14|-
CASSQARVPYEQYF
TGCGCCAGCAGCCAAGCAAGAGTACCCTACGAGCAGTACTTC
>once|TRBV5-5|TRBJ2-7|14|TRBD1
CASSPGTGSYEQYF
TGTGCCAGCAGCCCCGGGACAGGGTCGTACGAGCAGTACTTC
>-|TRBV20-1|TRBJ2-5|11|-
CSAVDLETQYF
TGCAGTGCGGTTGATCTAGAGACCCAGTACTTC
>-|TRBV6-5|TRBJ1-2|15|-
CASRHSRTASYGYTF
TGTGCCAGCAGGCATTCCCGTACAGCGAGCTATGGCTACACCTTC
>-|TRBV5-4|TRBJ1-1|15|-
CASSSKGTMNTEAFF
TGTGCCAGCAGCTCGAAGGGGACGATGAACACTGAAGCTTTCTTT
>-|TRBV5-1|TRBJ1-6|17|-
CASSLAGGRLNNSPLHF
TGCGCCAGCAGCTTGGCCGGGGGGAGGTTGAATAATTCACCCCTCCACTTT
>-|TRBV19|TRBJ1-1|13|-
CASSRRGVTEAFF
TGTGCCAGTAGTAGGAGGGGCGTCACTGAAGCTTTCTTT
>-|TRBV6-5|TRBJ2-1|16|-
CASSYDGGNSYNEQFF
TGTGCCAGCAGTTACGACGGCGGGAACTCCTACAATGAGCAGTTCTTC
>-|TRBV6-5|TRBJ2-7|15|TRBD2
CASSYFSSGGYEQYF
TGTGCCAGCAGTTACTTTTCTAGCGGGGGGTACGAGCAGTACTTC
>-|TRBV6-5|TRBJ1-1|15|-
CASSKSGLQNTEAFF
TGTGCCAGCAGTAAATCAGGGCTGCAGAACACTGAAGCTTTCTTT
>-|TRBV4-2|TRBJ2-1|12|-
CASSPRVDEQFF
TGTGCCAGCAGCCCCAGGGTGGATGAGCAGTTCTTC
>-|TRBV7-9|TRBJ2-7|14|-
CASSLGGGQGEQYF
TGTGCCAGCAGCTTAGGTGGCGGCCAGGGCGAGCAGTACTTC
>-|TRBV10-2|TRBJ2-7|14|-
CASRAGTLAYEQYF
TGCGCCAGCAGGGCCGGGACGCTTGCCTACGAGCAGTACTTC
>-|TRBV2|TRBJ2-7|13|-
CASSRGLDYEQYF
TGTGCCAGCAGCAGGGGACTCGACTACGAGCAGTACTTC
>-|TRBV9|TRBJ2-3|16|-
CASSAGLGLGTDTQYF
TGTGCCAGCAGCGCAGGGTTGGGCTTGGGCACAGATACGCAGTATTTT
>-|TRBV27|TRBJ1-1|14|-
CASRWTTLNTEAFF
TGTGCCAGCAGATGGACTACCCTAAACACTGAAGCTTTCTTT
>-|TRBV6-1|TRBJ1-2|15|-
CASHKAENQNYGYTF
TGTGCCAGCCACAAGGCTGAAAACCAAAACTATGGCTACACCTTC
>-|TRBV5-1|TRBJ2-2|13|-
CASSGTATGELFF
TGCGCCAGCAGCGGGACCGCCACCGGGGAGCTGTTTTTT
>-|TRBV19|TRBJ2-5|15|TRBD2
CASSQGTSGGRTQYF
TGTGCCAGTAGCCAAGGGACTAGCGGGGGTCGGACCCAGTACTTC
>-|TRBV19|TRBJ1-6|15|-
CASSADGGGGSPLHF
TGTGCCAGTAGTGCCGACGGGGGGGGCGGATCACCCCTCCACTTT
>once|TRBV19|TRBJ1-5|15|TRBD1
CASSISTGGGQPQHF
TGTGCCAGTAGTATTTCGACAGGGGGAGGTCAGCCCCAGCATTTT
>-|TRBV11-1|TRBJ2-1|11|TRBD1
CASSLDRGQFF
TGTGCCAGCAGCTTGGACAGGGGGCAGTTCTTC
>-|TRBV9|TRBJ2-5|14|TRBD2
CASSATSGWGTQYF
TGTGCCAGCAGCGCCACTAGCGGCTGGGGGACCCAGTACTTC
>-|TRBV27|TRBJ1-1|14|TRBD1
CASSLGDRVGEAFF
TGTGCCAGCAGTTTAGGGGACAGGGTAGGGGAAGCTTTCTTT
>-|TRBV5-4|TRBJ2-1|13|TRBD1
CASSGQGRDEQFF
TGTGCCAGCAGCGGACAGGGGAGGGATGAGCAGTTCTTC
>-|TRBV29-1|TRBJ2-1|11|-
CSDLSDNEQFF
TGCAGCGACCTCAGTGACAATGAGCAGTTCTTC
>once|TRBV10-3|TRBJ1-5|13|-
CAISKDGNQPQHF
TGTGCCATCAGTAAGGATGGCAATCAGCCCCAGCATTTT
>-|TRBV4-1|TRBJ2-7|14|-
CASSQEGSSYEQYF
TGCGCCAGCAGCCAAGAGGGGAGCTCCTACGAGCAGTACTTC
>-|TRBV10-1|TRBJ2-1|16|-
CASSPRTGSSYNEQFF
TGCGCCAGCAGTCCGCGGACGGGGAGCTCCTACAATGAGCAGTTCTTC
>-|TRBV15|TRBJ1-5|17|-
CATSRDSWETSNQPQHF
TGTGCCACCAGCAGAGATTCTTGGGAGACGAGCAATCAGCCCCAGCATTTT
>-|TRBV7-8|TRBJ2-1|16|TRBD1
CASSLVATGGRNEQFF
TGTGCCAGCAGCTTAGTCGCGACAGGGGGCAGGAATGAGCAGTTCTTC
>-|TRBV9|TRBJ1-4|15|TRBD1
CASSPLGQGGEKLFF
TGTGCCAGCAGCCCATTGGGACAGGGAGGAGAAAAACTGTTTTTT
>-|TRBV10-1|TRBJ2-2|14|-
CASAGLKNTGELFF
TGCGCCAGCGCGGGGCTGAAGAACACCGGGGAGCTGTTTTTT
>-|TRBV10-1|TRBJ2-7|14|-
CASSEAGQSYEQYF
TGCGCCAGCAGTGAGGCGGGACAAAGCTACGAGCAGTACTTC
>-|TRBV5-6|TRBJ1-5|17|-
CASSLAGWGASNQPQHF
TGTGCCAGCAGCTTGGCAGGGTGGGGTGCCAGCAATCAGCCCCAGCATTTT
>once|TRBV7-8|TRBJ2-3|15|TRBD2
CASSSSGGITDTQYF
TGTGCCAGCAGCTCTAGCGGGGGGATCACAGATACGCAGTATTTT
>-|TRBV5-4|TRBJ2-1|16|TRBD2
CASSLSFGGGAYEQFF
TGTGCCAGCTCCCTTTCTTTTGGCGGGGGGGCGTATGAGCAGTTCTTC
>-|TRBV7-8|TRBJ2-3|16|TRBD1
CASSPPRDRGTDTQYF
TGTGCCAGCAGCCCGCCCAGGGACAGGGGAACAGATACGCAGTATTTT
>-|TRBV2|TRBJ2-5|13|-
CASSVGAPETQYF
TGTGCCAGCAGTGTGGGGGCCCCAGAGACCCAGTACTTC
>-|TRBV9|TRBJ2-1|15|-
CASSVVGQAENEQFF
TGTGCCAGCAGCGTAGTAGGACAAGCAGAAAATGAGCAGTTCTTC
>-|TRBV11-2|TRBJ2-1|15|TRBD2
CASNREGLSRDEQFF
TGTGCCAGCAACCGGGAGGGACTCTCGAGGGATGAGCAGTTCTTC
>-|TRBV11-2|TRBJ1-2|15|TRBD1
CASSSLRTGEYGYTF
TGTGCCAGCAGCTCATTAAGGACAGGGGAATATGGCTACACCTTC
>once|TRBV30|TRBJ2-6|13|-
CAWKHSGANVLTF
TGTGCCTGGAAGCACTCTGGGGCCAACGTCCTGACTTTC
>-|TRBV6-1|TRBJ1-4|15|TRBD1
CASSHSDRVYEKLFF
TGTGCCAGCAGCCACTCGGACAGGGTGTATGAAAAACTGTTTTTT
>-|TRBV4-2|TRBJ2-1|16|TRBD2
CASSQGLAGGYNEQFF
TGTGCCAGCAGCCAAGGGCTAGCGGGGGGCTACAATGAGCAGTTCTTC
>-|TRBV25-1|TRBJ2-3|15|TRBD2
CASSESGGAIDTQYF
TGTGCCAGCAGTGAAAGCGGGGGGGCAATAGATACGCAGTATTTT
>-|TRBV28|TRBJ2-3|17|TRBD2
CASSPSLGGRETDTQYF
TGTGCCAGCAGTCCCTCCCTGGGAGGGCGAGAAACAGATACGCAGTATTTT
>-|TRBV7-2|TRBJ2-2|16|TRBD1
CASTPGTGLGTGELFF
TGTGCCAGCACCCCCGGGACAGGGTTAGGAACCGGGGAGCTGTTTTTT
>-|TRBV28|TRBJ1-2|13|-
CASSFPGIRGYTF
TGTGCCAGCAGTTTTCCGGGGATCCGTGGCTACACCTTC